A single sample gave rise to the 21 T cell receptor beta chains below, sequenced in a study of immune evolution from preneoplasia to lung adenocarcinoma. Clones were sequenced by immunoSEQ multiplex PCR, and TCRdb holds only the in-frame ones, with some missing. The table has roughly 6,200 clones, about 80% seen once; the top ten hold under 6.5%. Sequenced material: FFPE minimally invasive lung adenocarcinoma tissue. The source is a person aged 45 to 69 with lung adenocarcinoma.

Concerning this clone: Germline is not matched at one junction end, which may reflect a read error. The chain joins TRBV27 to TRBJ2-1; tentative D call: TRBD1 (5 bases). CDR3 length: 13 residues. CDR1 is MNHEY, CDR2 SMNVEV, per germline (reference sequence). CDR3 DNA: TGTGCCAGCAGTTTATCCCACAGGAATGGGCAGTTCTTC. Its protein product is CASSLSHRNGQFF.

A few counts support this clone. V gene TRBV30 combines with J gene TRBJ2-7; 8 nucleotides agree with TRBD2. There are 13 residues in the CDR3. Losses at the gene ends were 2 bases for V and 4 bases for J; bases not matched to a gene: 4. Germline CDR1 is GTSNPN and CDR2 is SVGIG (reference sequence). The CDR3 protein is CAWSNLAGYEQYF. The CDR3 DNA follows: TGTGCCTGGAGTAACCTAGCGGGTTACGAGCAGTACTTC.

This chain's CDR3 is CASSLEIPPNYGYTF. As DNA, the CDR3 is TGTGCCAGCAGCTTAGAAATCCCACCAAACTATGGCTACACCTTC. V is TRBV5-6 and J is TRBJ1-2; unclear D gene. The germline gives CDR1 SGHDT, CDR2 YYEEEE. The CDR3 is made up of 15 amino acids. Deletions cut 2 bases from V and 2 bases from J, with 13 bases between.

The V gene is TRBV7-2, the J gene TRBJ1-4; D call uncertain. The V gene lost 5 bases and the J gene lost 1 base, with 14 bases spanning the gap. CDR1 is SGHTA, CDR2 FQGNSA, per germline. CDR3 length: 16 residues. CDR3 sequence reads: CASSRPPGRTNEKLFF. The CDR3 bases are TGTGCCAGCAGCAGACCCCCGGGCAGAACTAATGAAAAACTGTTTTTT.

This chain connects TRBV9 to TRBJ1-4; D is ambiguous. The CDR3 is 12 residues long. CDR1 is SGDLS and CDR2 is YYNGEE in the germline V gene. V lost 2 bases and J lost 6, with 5 bases in between. CDR3 in amino acids: CASSVSDEKLFF. CDR3 nucleotides: TGTGCCAGCAGCGTTTCGGATGAAAAACTGTTTTTT.

The chain combines TRBV14 with TRBJ1-1; the match to TRBD1 covers 7 bases. CDR1 is SGHDN and CDR2 is FVKESK in the germline V gene. CDR3 length: 14 residues. Trimming took 0 bases from V and 6 from J; bases not matched to a gene: 4. CDR3 loop: CASSQENRGPEAFF. The CDR3 nucleotides are TGTGCCAGCAGCCAAGAGAACAGGGGCCCTGAAGCTTTCTTT.

This clone was counted only a few times. The chain carries TRBV2 and TRBJ1-4; TRBD1 matches 9 bases. The CDR3 spans 12 residues. The germline gives CDR1 SNHLY, CDR2 FYNNEI. V was clipped by 6 bases and J by 8 bases; unmatched bases: 1. DNA for the CDR3: TGTGCCAGCAGGGGGACAGGGGAAAAACTGTTTTTT. Translated, it gives CASRGTGEKLFF.

V and J are TRBV27 and TRBJ2-1; D is perhaps TRBD2 (5 bases). Per the germline V gene, CDR1 is MNHEY and CDR2 is SMNVEV (reference sequence). The CDR3 sequence is 14 residues long. V lost 2 bases and J lost 15, with 20 bases in between. CDR3 sequence reads: CASSLNLASQFRFF. The CDR3 DNA reads TGTGCCAGCAGTTTAAATTTGGCTAGCCAATTTCGGTTCTTC.

V usage is TRBV10-3 and J usage is TRBJ1-1; a weak D match, TRBD1 (6 bases). This CDR3 is built from 16 residues. CDR1 ENHRY and CDR2 SYGVKD come from the germline V gene. V shed 4 bases and J shed 0 bases, with 15 bases lying between them. CDR3 region: CAISGRQELMNTEAFF. CDR3 coding DNA: TGTGCCATCAGTGGTAGACAGGAACTTATGAACACTGAAGCTTTCTTT.

This sequence joins TRBV5-1 and TRBJ2-7; D uncertain. V dropped 4 bases and J dropped 0 bases, with 8 bases sitting between them. This CDR3 comprises 13 residues. Germline loops: CDR1 SGHRS, CDR2 YFSETQ. The CDR3 loop reads CASSGVSSYEQYF. In DNA form, the CDR3 reads TGCGCCAGCAGCGGGGTCAGCTCCTACGAGCAGTACTTC. The entire variable domain, with the rest obtained from reference TRBV5-1 and TRBJ2-7, is as follows: KAGVTQTPRYLIKTRGQQVTLSCSPISGHRSVSWYQQTPGQGLQFLFEYFSETQRNKGNFPGRFSGRQFSNSRSEMNVSTLELGDSALYLCASSGVSSYEQYFGPGTRLTVT.

The chain employs TRBV5-1 and TRBJ2-1; 10 bases align to TRBD2. Trimming cost V 3 bases and J 9 bases; bases outside gene matches: 15. The CDR3 is 17 residues long. The V gene's germline CDR1 is SGHRS and CDR2 YFSETQ. CDR3 amino acids: CASSSIASGRRLGEQFF. In DNA, the CDR3 is TGCGCCAGCAGCTCCATTGCTAGCGGGAGACGACTCGGTGAGCAGTTCTTC.

The rearrangement joins TRBV6-1 to TRBJ2-3; 10 nucleotides agree with TRBD2. Germline-derived CDR1 and CDR2 are MNHNS and SASEGT. The CDR3 has 14 amino acids. The ends lost 6 bases at V and 6 bases at J; junction bases unmatched: 6. The CDR3 loop is CASRERGGPDTQYF. CDR3 bases: TGTGCCAGCAGGGAGCGGGGGGGCCCCGATACGCAGTATTTT.

The CDR3 DNA follows: TGCGCCAGCAGCTTGGAGGGGGCGCTGAACGAGCAGTACTTC. It specifies CASSLEGALNEQYF. The chain couples TRBV5-1 to TRBJ2-7; 7 nucleotides match TRBD1. The germline gives CDR1 SGHRS, CDR2 YFSETQ. The CDR3 loop spans 14 amino acids. The V segment lost 0 bases and the J segment 5 bases; nucleotides outside the gene matches: 5.

This sequence joins TRBV30 and TRBJ1-2, with TRBD1 as a possible D gene (5 bases). Per germline, CDR1 GTSNPN and CDR2 SVGIG (reference sequence). The CDR3 consists of 14 residues. Trimming removed 2 bases at V and 0 bases at J, with 10 bases between. The CDR3, as DNA: TGTGCCTGGAGTAGGGGCCTAGCTAACTATGGCTACACCTTC. Residues: CAWSRGLANYGYTF.

The genes are TRBV6-6 and TRBJ2-7, with D hard to call. V lost 2 bases, J lost 7 bases, and 12 bases lay in between. Germline CDR1 reads MNHNY; CDR2 reads SVGAGI (reference sequence). The CDR3 length is 13 residues. The CDR3 region is CASSYDLSNEQYF. CDR3 sequence (DNA): TGTGCCAGCAGTTACGACCTTAGTAATGAGCAGTACTTC.

The chain has TRBV5-1 and TRBJ1-1, with a tentative D call TRBD1 (6 bases). The CDR3 runs 15 residues. Germline CDR1 reads SGHRS; CDR2 reads YFSETQ. V gave up 2 bases and J gave up 3 bases, with 14 bases separating them. The CDR3 DNA reads TGCGCCAGCAGCTTTACAGGGCCGAGGGACACTGAAGCTTTCTTT. It encodes CASSFTGPRDTEAFF.

The gene calls are TRBV10-1 and TRBJ2-7; a possible D gene is TRBD1 (5 bases). The CDR3 extends over 14 amino acids. Per germline, CDR1 WNHNN and CDR2 SYGVQD (reference sequence). The V gene lost 6 bases and the J gene lost 1 base, with 13 bases spanning the gap. CDR3 nucleotides: TGCGCCAGCAGAAAGACAGTGCAATCCTACGAGCAGTACTTC. It is translated as CASRKTVQSYEQYF.

Only a few counts were recorded for this clone. The same CDR3 can be traced to other DNA sequences in this sample. This chain links TRBV4-1 with TRBJ1-6; tentative D call: TRBD1 (5 bases). The V end was cut by 4 bases, the J end by 7 bases, with 14 bases between. Germline V gene sequence: CDR1 MGHRA, CDR2 YSYEKL. This CDR3 is 15 amino acids long. In DNA, the CDR3 is TGCGCCAGCAGCCCCGCGGGGCCCAAAAATTCACCCCTCCACTTT. It encodes CASSPAGPKNSPLHF.

The genes are TRBV10-2 and TRBJ1-6; TRBD1 matches 7 bases. Germline CDR1 is WSHSY and CDR2 is SAAADI. J lost 7 bases, V lost 5 bases, and 8 bases had no gene match. This CDR3 has 15 residues. Here the CDR3 DNA reads TGCGCCAGCAGTAAGGGGGGACAGCCGAATTCACCCCTCCACTTT. Protein product: CASSKGGQPNSPLHF.

This rearrangement joins TRBV27 to TRBJ1-1; D gene uncertain. V lost 6 bases and J lost 4, with 15 bases in between. The CDR3 loop spans 14 amino acids. CDR1 is MNHEY and CDR2 is SMNVEV in the germline V gene (reference sequence). The CDR3 DNA sequence: TGTGCCAGCAGCCCCTTCGGTTTTGGCACTGAAGCTTTCTTT. Its translation is CASSPFGFGTEAFF.

This clone showed up just a few times. The chain recombines TRBV7-9 with TRBJ1-2, with 8 bases fitting TRBD1. The CDR3 covers 13 residues. With 1 base clipped from V and 13 bases from J, the junction kept 8 bases outside the gene matches. Germline assignment: CDR1 SEHNR and CDR2 FQNEAQ (reference sequence). CDR3 protein: CASSLGAGGSATF. DNA of the CDR3: TGTGCCAGCAGCTTAGGGGCAGGGGGCAGTGCCACCTTC. Full variable domain (outside the CDR3, taken from reference TRBV7-9 and TRBJ1-2): DTGVSQNPRHKITKRGQNVTFRCDPISEHNRLYWYRQTLGQGPEFLTYFQNEAQLEKSRLLSDRFSAERPKGSFSTLEIQRTEQGDSAMYLCASSLGAGGSATFGSGTRLTVV.